This T cell receptor beta chain was sequenced for a study of T cells in tuberculosis. In the study overall: IGRA-negative adolescents, IGRA-positive adolescents with latent tuberculosis and adults with active tuberculosis formed this South African cohort.

This clone has only one observation. Its antigen is undetermined. Study results and limitations: Smaller alpha distances in active tuberculosis partly reflected shorter CDR3-alpha lengths. Active tuberculosis alpha repertoires lay closer to GMM-specific TCRs than controls'.

TCRdb keeps only in-frame clones here, not all; method: immunoSEQ multiplex PCR. Among approximately 20,000 clones listed, less than 98% were seen once. Each clinical donor contributed on average approximately 93,000 T cells from unsorted cryopreserved PBMC. Sequencing was performed on PBMCs. The receptor comes from a donor aged 10 to 29 with latent tuberculosis or without tuberculosis infection.

CDR3 bases: TGTGCCAGCAGTGATCGGTCTCCCTATGGCTACACCTTC. This codes for CASSDRSPYGYTF. The chain is built from TRBV6-1 and TRBJ1-2; no clear D. The germline V and J ends were trimmed by 3 bases and 4 bases, with 9 bases remaining between them. The length of the CDR3 is 13 residues. Germline-derived CDR1 and CDR2 are MNHNS and SASEGT.